This is a list of T cell receptor beta chains from one sample in a study of shared clonotypes between healthy human individuals. Produced via immunoSEQ multiplex PCR; TCRdb's table is partial and in-frame only. Here the sample spans 650,000 to 750,000 clones, roughly 70% being singletons. Sequencing input: memory CD4+ T cells sorted from blood. All receptors derive from a woman aged 25-40 years in good health. Both conserved end residues are part of each CDR3. A D gene is named only where the DNA matches it firmly.

V: TRBV11-2; D: TRBD1; CDR3: CASSPRQGWEKLFF
V: TRBV7-2; D: -; CDR3: CASSSRTVTSGNTIYF
V: TRBV30; D: -; CDR3: CAWSVSGNEQFF
V: TRBV7-8; D: TRBD2; CDR3: CASTLLAGGSTGELFF
V: TRBV19; D: TRBD2; CDR3: CASSRSGADYNEQFF
V: TRBV19; D: -; CDR3: CASSLQGGADTQYF
V: TRBV5-6; D: TRBD2; CDR3: CASSFSGTPYEQYF
V: TRBV5-1; D: -; CDR3: CASSLAGQGNEQFF
V: TRBV5-5; D: -; CDR3: CASSLVGTLSNQPQHF
V: TRBV28; D: TRBD1; CDR3: CASSPRQGGQPQHF
V: TRBV11-2; D: TRBD1; CDR3: CASSLGQGAYEQYF
V: TRBV28; D: -; CDR3: CASSFTQGRVNTEAFF
V: TRBV9; D: -; CDR3: CASSGYREALGNTEAFF
V: TRBV7-9; D: -; CDR3: CASSSRSGSYEQYF
V: TRBV7-7; D: -; CDR3: CASSPSTGISTGELFF
V: TRBV5-6; D: TRBD1; CDR3: CASSSPTGALSEQYF
V: TRBV30; D: -; CDR3: CAWSRQALQETQYF
V: TRBV28; D: -; CDR3: CASSSMVVTRYF
V: TRBV14; D: -; CDR3: CASSQGTGTTQYF
V: TRBV30; D: TRBD1; CDR3: CAWSGRTGGLIEQYF
V: TRBV7-3; D: -; CDR3: CASSLIRGEKLFF
V: TRBV21-1; D: -; CDR3: CASSPGVGTHIQSQYF
V: TRBV5-1; D: -; CDR3: CASSPDRSYYEQYF
V: TRBV11-2; D: TRBD2; CDR3: CASSLGPSGSLGSEQFF
V: TRBV19; D: -; CDR3: CASSIGGNRLNTGELFF
V: TRBV6-1; D: TRBD1; CDR3: CASTWTGSSYEQYF
V: TRBV28; D: TRBD1; CDR3: CASSSPTSGTGGYEQYF
V: TRBV23-1; D: -; CDR3: CASSQSTESSYEQYF
V: TRBV2; D: -; CDR3: CASIGQSTEAFF
V: TRBV19; D: TRBD1; CDR3: CASTPKQGVGNQPQHF